The 13 T cell receptor beta chains reported below all come from one sample, sequenced in a study of vaccination effects on CD4 cells after COVID-19. Their antigens are not known. Profiling relied on immunoSEQ multiplex PCR, and the TCRdb table lists in-frame clones only, not all of them. The sample lists about 38,000 clones, about 80% occurring once. Investigators separated out CD4+ T cells once approximately 11 days of culture had passed. This specimen was CD4+ T cells from PBMCs cultured without peptide, taken before COVID-19 vaccination. The receptor set was obtained from a human donor who received a COVID-19 vaccine.

The gene calls are TRBV19 and TRBJ2-1; TRBD1 matches 8 bases. Trimming took 9 bases from V and 6 from J; bases not matched to a gene: 4. The CDR3 extends over 12 amino acids. Germline CDR1 reads LNHDA; CDR2 reads SQIVND (reference sequence). The CDR3 region is CASKTGGNEQFF. The CDR3 bases are TGTGCCAGCAAAACAGGGGGCAATGAGCAGTTCTTC.

This clone was picked up one time. This sequence joins TRBV7-3 and TRBJ2-1, with D possibly matching TRBD1 (6 bases). Germline V gene data show CDR1 as SGHTA and CDR2 as FQGTGA. The CDR3 loop spans 13 amino acids. Trimming pared 5 bases from V and 11 bases from J, leaving 16 bases between. The CDR3 spells CASSLPPGTQQFF. The CDR3 bases are TGTGCCAGCAGCCTACCCCCTGGGACACAGCAGTTCTTC.

This clone was seen more than once but under ten times. This sequence joins TRBV7-3 and TRBJ1-5; D ambiguous. Germline V lookup: CDR1 SGHTA, CDR2 FQGTGA. The CDR3 spans 13 residues. V dropped 4 bases and J dropped 7 bases, with 11 bases sitting between them. This CDR3 reads CASSWLEGQPQHF. The CDR3 nucleotides read TGTGCCAGCAGCTGGTTGGAGGGCCAGCCCCAGCATTTT.

The CDR3 here is CASSNGRQGGSPLHF. The DNA of the CDR3 is TGTGCCAGCAGCAACGGGCGGCAGGGCGGATCACCCCTCCACTTT. This chain connects TRBV6-2 or TRBV6-3 to TRBJ1-6; weak D call: TRBD1 (5 bases). CDR1 MNHEY and CDR2 SVGEGT come from the germline V gene. V was trimmed by 6 bases and J by 10 bases, leaving 19 bases between them. The CDR3 loop spans 15 amino acids.

The chain combines TRBV5-1 with TRBJ2-1; D is unresolved. The germline CDR1 and CDR2 sequences are SGHRS and YFSETQ. This CDR3 has 15 residues. Trimming removed 2 bases from V and 0 bases from J, with 9 bases in between. CDR3 in amino acids: CASSFAGASYNEQFF. CDR3 sequence (DNA): TGCGCCAGCAGCTTTGCAGGAGCCTCCTACAATGAGCAGTTCTTC.

This clone was counted once. This chain connects TRBV5-5 to TRBJ2-5; 11 bases agree with TRBD2. The germline CDR1 and CDR2 sequences are SGHKS and YYEKEE (reference sequence). Trimming removed 0 bases from V and 1 base from J; junction bases left unmatched: 2. The CDR3 is made up of 16 amino acids. Here the CDR3 DNA reads TGTGCCAGCAGCTTGGCGCTAGCGGGGGGCCAAGAGACCCAGTACTTC. This translates into CASSLALAGGQETQYF.

The rearrangement uses TRBV6-4 and TRBJ1-2; the D is unclear. Trimming pared 2 bases from V and 7 bases from J, leaving 14 bases between. The CDR3 sequence is 14 residues long. Germline V gene sequence: CDR1 MRHNA, CDR2 SNTAGT. The CDR3 DNA is TGTGCCAGCAGTGACGTCTGGAAGGGAGGTGGCTACACCTTC. Protein: CASSDVWKGGGYTF.

The gene calls are TRBV5-1 and TRBJ2-1, with TRBD2 matching 10 bases. There are 15 residues in the CDR3. Trimming at V came to 1 base and at J to 5 bases, leaving 3 bases not matched to a gene. Germline values: CDR1 SGHRS, CDR2 YFSETQ. The CDR3 here is CASSLSLAGDNEQFF. For the CDR3, the DNA is TGCGCCAGCAGCTTGAGTCTAGCGGGGGACAATGAGCAGTTCTTC.

The chain links TRBV19 to TRBJ2-5; TRBD1 aligns across 7 bases. V gave up 5 bases and J gave up 5 bases; unmatched junction bases: 8. The germline V gene encodes CDR1 LNHDA and CDR2 SQIVND (reference sequence). The CDR3 covers 14 residues. DNA for the CDR3: TGTGCCAGTAGTCCGCGACGACAGGGCGAGACCCAGTACTTC. Its translation: CASSPRRQGETQYF.

V usage is TRBV7-8 and J usage is TRBJ2-5; D gene unclear. Trimming removed 5 bases at V and 7 bases at J, with 17 bases between. Germline V lookup: CDR1 SGHVS, CDR2 FQNEAQ. The CDR3 is 14 amino acids. CDR3 in amino acids: CASSQQQAASTQYF. The CDR3, as DNA: TGTGCCAGCAGCCAACAGCAGGCAGCCTCGACCCAGTACTTC.

The chain is built from TRBV10-3 and TRBJ1-5, with 7 bases aligning to TRBD1. In germline, CDR1 is ENHRY, CDR2 SYGVKD. The CDR3 has 14 amino acids. The J segment lost 2 bases and the V segment lost 4 bases, leaving 2 bases of the junction unmatched. In nucleotides, the CDR3 is TGTGCCATCAGTGCCCAGGGGGGCAATCAGCCCCAGCATTTT. Translated: CAISAQGGNQPQHF.

V is TRBV2 and J is TRBJ2-7; no clear D gene. This CDR3 contains 11 residues. V gave up 8 bases and J gave up 3 bases, with 8 bases separating them. Germline V gene data show CDR1 as SNHLY and CDR2 as FYNNEI. CDR3 sequence: CASERHYEQYV. The CDR3 nucleotides read TGTGCCAGCGAACGCCACTACGAGCAGTACGTC.

The chain is built from TRBV20-1 and TRBJ2-3; D uncertain. CDR1 DFQATT and CDR2 SNEGSKA come from the germline V gene (reference sequence). V was cut by 5 bases and J by 4 bases, with 7 bases left in between. The CDR3 spans 11 residues. This CDR3 is CSAQAADTQYF. Here the CDR3 DNA reads TGCAGTGCTCAGGCCGCAGATACGCAGTATTTT.